The present TCR beta chain was sequenced within a study of T cells in localized non-small cell lung cancer (TCRdb year 2020). A note on the overall study: The study examined T cell repertoires in roughly 240 patients with early-stage NSCLC and compared tumors with uninvolved tumor-adjacent lungs. NSCLC patients had a mean age of roughly 69 years, and 120 to 150 were male and 107 female. The cohort consisted of 236 treatment-naive NSCLC patients whose localized lung tumors had been resected.

Turning to this clone: The clone's antigen remains unknown. No clone much larger than this one lies a single base away; base qualities are absent.

At diagnosis, tumor, uninvolved tumor-adjacent lung and peripheral blood were collected and then preserved as a mix of FFPE and fresh-frozen material. For TCR repertoire profiling, blood samples were analyzed in the form of peripheral blood mononuclear cells. The immunoSEQ Assay was used to sequence TCR beta CDR3 regions from DNA. Regarding the original processing steps: T cell density was computed as TCR beta template counts normalized to usable DNA estimated by amplifying housekeeping genes. The preseqR package was used to estimate richness by extrapolating to 400,000 templates for PBMC samples and to 120,000 templates for tissue samples. Clonality was defined as one minus Pielou's evenness. Tissue-enriched TCRs were identified through differential abundance testing performed on productive amino-acid clonotypes, with a minimum total count of 5 and an alpha of 0.1. Repertoire overlap between compartments was quantified with the Jaccard Index and Morisita Overlap Index. TCR beta CDR3s were clustered by GLIPH together with public tetramer-defined viral CDR3s, and at least three viral sequences plus V-gene enrichment were required for viral motifs. TCRdb stores this immuneACCESS table with in-frame sequences only. Part of the clones is absent; in the studies checked, under half of the shortfall reflects unresolved V genes, and no reason is known for the rest. V and J calls and clone size are as listed in that table; D and trimming were resolved from the DNA. For this sample the table gives about 6,400 clones, of which approximately 88% were detected only once. The ten largest clones capture roughly a sixth of the sample.

The paper's findings and limits, for the study overall: Of the top 100 tumor clones, a median of approximately 60 were detected in paired uninvolved adjacent lung; 28 were also among that lung's top 100. Multi-region tumor sequencing was not performed, so intratumor heterogeneity could not be excluded. The highest T cell clonality was observed in uninvolved tumor-adjacent lung, where clonality exceeded that of tumor, suggesting that antigenic responses were more focused in uninvolved tumor-adjacent lung. Because the study design was exploratory, TCR variables were selected using unadjusted p-values without false-discovery rate correction. Higher T cell density in blood was associated with longer overall survival, whereas higher clonality in adjacent lung was associated with shorter survival.

The CDR3 numbers 13 residues from cysteine through phenylalanine. Solely the CDR3 DNA is kept, with 39 bases framed from the first base. The germline V gene encodes CDR1 MNHNS and CDR2 SASEGT. The junction carries 10 bases between V and J, which are trimmed by 5 bases and 3 bases respectively. The chain was built from TRBV6-1 and TRBJ1-1; no D gene is confidently identified. Sequences were derived from peripheral blood, sampled before any cancer treatment. The source of this sequence is a male donor aged 60 or older with stage I lung adenocarcinoma. The sequence in DNA is TGTGCCAGCAGTATACTCCGGGACACTGAAGCTTTCTTT. This translates into CASSILRDTEAFF.